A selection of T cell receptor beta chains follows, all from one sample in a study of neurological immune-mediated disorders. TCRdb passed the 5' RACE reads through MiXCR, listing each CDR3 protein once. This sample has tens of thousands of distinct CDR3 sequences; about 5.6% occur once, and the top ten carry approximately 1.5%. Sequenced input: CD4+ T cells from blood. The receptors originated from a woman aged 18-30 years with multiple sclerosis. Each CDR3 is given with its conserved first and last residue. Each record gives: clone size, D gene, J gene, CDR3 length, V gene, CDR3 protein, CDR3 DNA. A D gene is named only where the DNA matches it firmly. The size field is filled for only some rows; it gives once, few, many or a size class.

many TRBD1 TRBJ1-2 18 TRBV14 CASSPFGGQGILYYGYTF TGTGCCAGCAGCCCCTTTGGTGGACAGGGGATTCTATACTATGGCTACACCTTC
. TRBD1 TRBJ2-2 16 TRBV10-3 CAISEPQGAGTGELFF TGTGCCATCAGTGAACCCCAGGGGGCGGGAACCGGGGAGCTGTTTTTT
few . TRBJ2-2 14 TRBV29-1 CSVDRQGNTGELFF TGCAGCGTTGATCGGCAGGGCAACACCGGGGAGCTGTTTTTT
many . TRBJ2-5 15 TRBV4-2 CASSQDRGLGETQYF TGTGCCAGCAGCCAAGATCGCGGGCTTGGAGAGACCCAGTACTTC
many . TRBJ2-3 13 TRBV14 CASTTMGTDTQYF TGTGCCAGCACGACTATGGGCACAGATACGCAGTATTTT
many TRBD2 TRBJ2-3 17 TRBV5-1 CASSSRLAGPTGDTQYF TGCGCCAGCAGCTCAAGACTAGCGGGCCCCACGGGGGATACGCAGTATTTT
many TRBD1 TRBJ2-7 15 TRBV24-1 CATSASGTGYHEQYF TGTGCCACCAGTGCCTCCGGGACAGGGTACCACGAGCAGTACTTC
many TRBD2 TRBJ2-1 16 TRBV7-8 CASSYIAGKGYNEQFF TGTGCCAGCAGCTACATAGCGGGAAAGGGCTACAATGAGCAGTTCTTC
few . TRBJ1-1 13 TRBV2 CASSVEDRTEAFF TGTGCCAGCAGTGTGGAGGATCGGACTGAAGCTTTCTTT
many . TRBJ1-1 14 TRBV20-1 CSAPGQSPNTEAFF TGCAGTGCCCCCGGACAGTCCCCGAACACTGAAGCTTTCTTT
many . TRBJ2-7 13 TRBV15 CATSGTRAGEQYF TGTGCCACCAGCGGGACCAGGGCAGGCGAGCAGTACTTC
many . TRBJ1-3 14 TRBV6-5 CASSYQGHGNTIYF TGTGCCAGCAGTTATCAGGGGCACGGAAACACCATATATTTT
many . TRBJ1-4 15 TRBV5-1 CASSLWGQSPEKLFF TGCGCCAGCAGCTTGTGGGGACAATCCCCTGAAAAACTGTTTTTT
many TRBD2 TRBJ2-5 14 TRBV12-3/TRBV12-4 CASSPGGTSGTQYF TGTGCCAGCAGCCCGGGGGGGACTAGCGGGACCCAGTACTTC
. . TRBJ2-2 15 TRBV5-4 CASSSSGKRTGELFF TGTGCCAGCAGCTCGTCAGGGAAGCGCACCGGGGAGCTGTTTTTT
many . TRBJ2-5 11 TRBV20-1 CSARLAETQYF TGCAGTGCTAGATTGGCCGAGACCCAGTACTTC
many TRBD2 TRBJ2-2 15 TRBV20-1 CSARERGGRDGELFF TGCAGTGCTAGAGAACGGGGGGGCCGGGACGGGGAGCTGTTTTTT
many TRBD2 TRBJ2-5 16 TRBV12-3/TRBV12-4 CASSGRLAGDGETQYF TGTGCCAGCAGCGGTAGACTAGCGGGAGATGGGGAGACCCAGTACTTC
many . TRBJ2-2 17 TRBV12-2 CASRLVPWRGTPGSCFF .
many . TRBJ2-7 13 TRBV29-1 CSVGGTFGAEQYF TGCAGCGTTGGGGGGACATTCGGGGCCGAGCAGTACTTC
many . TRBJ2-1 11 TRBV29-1 CSVENVNEQFF TGCAGCGTTGAAAACGTAAATGAGCAGTTCTTC